The source of this T cell receptor beta chain is a study of T cell responses to AZD1222 COVID-19 vaccine. In regard to this clone: The junction differs from germline at one of its ends, possibly a read error.

CDR1 and CDR2 from the germline V gene are SGHAT and FQNNGV. The CDR3 spans 12 residues. Sequencing was performed with immunoSEQ multiplex PCR; in TCRdb, only in-frame clones are kept and a portion is missing. The sample holds fewer than 150,000 clones, approximately 90% seen once. This TCR derives from an adult in good health. This chain links TRBV11-2 with TRBJ1-2, with D uncertain. The source was peripheral blood, collected on day 0 of AZD1222 vaccination. CDR3 nucleotide sequence: TGTGCCAGCAGCTTAGGGAACACCCCTGGGAGTTTC. This encodes CASSLGNTPGSF.